This entry features one T cell receptor (beta chain) sequence. Generated by immunoSEQ multiplex PCR, the TCRdb table keeps only in-frame clones and is missing some. The data show under 200,000 clones, roughly 87% seen once. This entry comes from a study of blood T cell repertoires in COVID-19. Across the study: The cDNA or gDNA used as material had been derived from T cells, B-cell-depleted T cells, or PBMCs.

V trimming: 1 base; J trimming: 7 bases; junction bases outside the gene matches: 11. The CDR3 totals 17 residues. The germline CDR1 and CDR2 sequences are SGHTA and FQGTGA. Participants had their cohort set by participant-reported clinical history. The recovered donors of Cohort 3 showed two negative PCRs, clearance, or symptom resolution. The receptor was isolated from a woman aged 45-65 years who had recovered from COVID-19. The V and J genes are TRBV7-3 and TRBJ2-1; the match to TRBD2 covers 9 bases. Sequenced material: PBMCs or T cells enriched from blood (not recorded which). Here the CDR3 DNA reads TGTGCCAGCAGCTTAATGGGGTCTAGCGGGAACGGTAATGAGCAGTTCTTC. Translating gives CASSLMGSSGNGNEQFF. Based on the CDR3 plus reference TRBV7-3 and TRBJ2-1, the full variable domain is GAGVSQTPSNKVTEKGKYVELRCDPISGHTALYWYRQSLGQGPEFLIYFQGTGAADDSGLPNDRFFAVRPEGSVSTLKIQRTERGDSAVYLCASSLMGSSGNGNEQFFGPGTRLTVL.